This passage covers 8 T cell receptor beta chains from one sample sequenced in a study of CD8+CD57+ T cells in acquired aplastic anemia (dated by TCRdb to 2016 to 2019). This sample was sequenced with an Illumina HiSeq 2000. Profiling of TCR beta VDJ combinations and CDR3 sequences used genomic DNA as the template. In TCRdb, the public reads were trimmed at Q25 with fastp and aligned with MiXCR, with productive beta chains retained. Entries are consolidated by CDR3 protein sequence, retaining the most common genes and DNA. In all, the sample holds some 210,000 distinct CDR3 sequences, and roughly 55% of those were seen once. The biggest ten clones account for 25% to 30% of the sample. Material: sorted CD4+, CD8+, or CD8+CD57+ T cells (not recorded which) from PBMCs. Every receptor here comes from a human donor in good health.

With respect to this clonotype: A read error may be the cause here, since a much bigger clone is one base away. V and J are TRBV6-2 or TRBV6-3 and TRBJ2-7; weak D call: TRBD1 (6 bases). Germline CDR1 MNHEY, CDR2 SVGEGT. Between the trimmed V and J ends, which lost 11 bases and 4 bases, there was a span of 12 bases. CDR3 size: 11 residues. The CDR3, as DNA: TGTGCCCATGGGGGCGGGTACGAGCAGTACTTC. Protein: CAHGGGYEQYF.

As for this clonotype: Compared with germline, one end of the junction differs, possibly owing to a read error. The V gene is TRBV5-1, the J gene TRBJ1-1, with TRBD1 as a possible D gene (6 bases). This CDR3 comprises 14 residues. CDR1 is SGHRS and CDR2 is YFSETQ in the germline V gene. CDR3 DNA sequence: TGCGCCATCAGCTCCACAGGGTACGACACTGAAGCTTTCTTT. It is translated as CAISSTGYDTEAFF.

This chain uses TRBV2 with TRBJ2-3, with unresolved D. Looked up from germline, CDR1 is SNHLY and CDR2 is FYNNEI. The CDR3 length is 14 residues. Deletions cut 4 bases from V and 0 bases from J, with 8 bases between. The CDR3 loop reads CASSGLTSTDTQYF. The CDR3, as DNA: TGTGCCAGCAGTGGACTCACTAGCACAGATACGCAGTATTTT.

The chain uses TRBV7-9 and TRBJ2-7; TRBD2 matches 11 bases. Unmatched junction bases numbered 4, after V lost 4 bases and J lost 2 bases. There are 15 residues in the CDR3. Germline lookup yields CDR1 SEHNR and CDR2 FQNEAQ (reference sequence). This CDR3 is CASSSRLAGTYEQYF. CDR3 nucleotide sequence: TGTGCCAGCAGCTCCCGACTAGCGGGAACCTACGAGCAGTACTTC.

This clonotype has a count of ten or more. With a much larger clone just one base away, this may be a read error. This chain joins TRBV7-2 and TRBJ2-7, with D perhaps TRBD1 (5 bases). The CDR3 extends over 14 amino acids. CDR1 and CDR2 (germline): SGHTA, FQGNSA. CDR3 residues: CASSLGAGSCEQYF. CDR3 coding DNA: TGTGCCAGCAGCTTAGGGGCAGGGTCCTGCGAGCAGTACTTC.

There are many counts of this clonotype. The chain is built from TRBV6-5 and TRBJ2-1; 7 bases agree with TRBD1. This CDR3 contains 15 residues. The V gene end was trimmed by 4 bases and the J gene end by 5 bases; junction bases not matched to a gene: 8. Germline CDR1 is MNHEY and CDR2 is SVGAGI. CDR3 sequence: CASSLDRMGNNEQFF. For the CDR3, the DNA is TGTGCCAGCAGTTTGGACAGGATGGGGAACAATGAGCAGTTCTTC.

The rearrangement uses TRBV3-1 and TRBJ1-2; the match to TRBD1 covers 8 bases. The CDR3 consists of 14 residues. Germline V gives CDR1 LGHDT, CDR2 YNNKEL (reference sequence). Losses at the gene ends were 4 bases for V and 8 bases for J; bases not matched to a gene: 9. CDR3 nucleotides: TGTGCCAGCAGCCTACTGGGACAGGACGGCGGCTACACCTTC. Its translation is CASSLLGQDGGYTF.

The rearrangement uses TRBV5-1 and TRBJ1-1, with D possibly being TRBD1 (5 bases). V gave up 5 bases and J gave up 0 bases, with 11 bases separating them. The CDR3 extends over 14 amino acids. Germline loops: CDR1 SGHRS, CDR2 YFSETQ. CDR3 nucleotides: TGCGCCAGCAGGGCCGGGACGGTGAACACTGAAGCTTTCTTT. Translation: CASRAGTVNTEAFF.